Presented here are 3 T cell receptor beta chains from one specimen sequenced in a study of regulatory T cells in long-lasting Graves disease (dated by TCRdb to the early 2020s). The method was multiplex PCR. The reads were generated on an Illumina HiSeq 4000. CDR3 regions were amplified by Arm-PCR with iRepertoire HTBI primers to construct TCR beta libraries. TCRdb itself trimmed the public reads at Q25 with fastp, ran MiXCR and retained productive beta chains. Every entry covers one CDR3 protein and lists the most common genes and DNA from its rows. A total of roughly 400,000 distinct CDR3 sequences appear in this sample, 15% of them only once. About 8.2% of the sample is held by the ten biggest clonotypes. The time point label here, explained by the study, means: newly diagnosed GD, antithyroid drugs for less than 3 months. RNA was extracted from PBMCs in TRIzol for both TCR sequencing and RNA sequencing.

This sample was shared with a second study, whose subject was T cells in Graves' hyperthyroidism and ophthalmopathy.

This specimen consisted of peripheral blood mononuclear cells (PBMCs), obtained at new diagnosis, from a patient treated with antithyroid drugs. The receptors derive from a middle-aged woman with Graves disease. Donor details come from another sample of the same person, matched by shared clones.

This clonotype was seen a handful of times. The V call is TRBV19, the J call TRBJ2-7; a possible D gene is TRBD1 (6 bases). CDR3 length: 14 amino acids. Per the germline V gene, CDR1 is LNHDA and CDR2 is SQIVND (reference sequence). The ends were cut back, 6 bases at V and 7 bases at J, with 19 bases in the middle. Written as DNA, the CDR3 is TGTGCCAGTAGACCGGGACAAGGGGTTTGGGAGCAGTACTTC. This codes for CASRPGQGVWEQYF.

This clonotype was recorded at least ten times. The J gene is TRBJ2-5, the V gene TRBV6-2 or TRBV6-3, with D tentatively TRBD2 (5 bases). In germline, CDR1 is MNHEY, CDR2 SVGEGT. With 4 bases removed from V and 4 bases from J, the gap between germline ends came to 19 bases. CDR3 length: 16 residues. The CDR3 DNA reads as TGTGCCAGCAGTTCCTACGGGAAGAGTATCGTAGAGACCCAGTACTTC. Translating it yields CASSSYGKSIVETQYF.

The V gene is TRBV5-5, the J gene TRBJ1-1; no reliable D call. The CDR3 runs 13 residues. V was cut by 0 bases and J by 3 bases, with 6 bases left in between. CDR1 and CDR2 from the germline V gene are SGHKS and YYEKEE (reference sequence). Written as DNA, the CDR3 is TGTGCCAGCAGCTTGGACATACACACTGAAGCTTTCTTT. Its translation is CASSLDIHTEAFF.